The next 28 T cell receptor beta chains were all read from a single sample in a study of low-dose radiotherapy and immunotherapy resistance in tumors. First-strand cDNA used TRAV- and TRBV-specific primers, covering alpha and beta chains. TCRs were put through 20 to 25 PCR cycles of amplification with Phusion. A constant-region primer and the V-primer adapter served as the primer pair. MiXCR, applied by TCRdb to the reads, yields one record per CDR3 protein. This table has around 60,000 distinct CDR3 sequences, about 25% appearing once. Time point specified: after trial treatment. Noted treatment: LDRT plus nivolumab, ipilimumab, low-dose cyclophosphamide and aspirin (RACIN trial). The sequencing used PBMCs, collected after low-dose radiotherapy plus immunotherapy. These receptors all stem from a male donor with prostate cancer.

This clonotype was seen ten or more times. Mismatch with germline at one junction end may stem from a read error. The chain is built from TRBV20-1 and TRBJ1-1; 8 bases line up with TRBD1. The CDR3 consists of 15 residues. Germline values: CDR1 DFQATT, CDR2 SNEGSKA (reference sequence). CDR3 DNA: TGCAGTGCTCTGAAAGGACAGGGTGCCTCGGGGTCTGCCCCGTTT. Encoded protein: CSALKGQGASGSAPF.

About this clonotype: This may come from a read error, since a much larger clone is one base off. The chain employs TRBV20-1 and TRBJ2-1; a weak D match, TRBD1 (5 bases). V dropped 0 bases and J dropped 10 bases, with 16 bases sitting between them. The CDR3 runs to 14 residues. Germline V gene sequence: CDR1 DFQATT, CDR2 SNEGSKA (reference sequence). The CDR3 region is CSARDPSRAYEQFF. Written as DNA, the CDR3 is TGCAGTGCTAGAGACCCGAGCAGGGCGTACGAGCAGTTCTTC.

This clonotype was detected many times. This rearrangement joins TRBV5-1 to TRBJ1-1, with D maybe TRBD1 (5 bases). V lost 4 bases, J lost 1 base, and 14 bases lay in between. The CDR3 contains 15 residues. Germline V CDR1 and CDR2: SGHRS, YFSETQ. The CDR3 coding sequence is TGCGCCAGCAGCCCCTCGGGACCCCCGAACACTGAAGCTTTCTTT. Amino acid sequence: CASSPSGPPNTEAFF.

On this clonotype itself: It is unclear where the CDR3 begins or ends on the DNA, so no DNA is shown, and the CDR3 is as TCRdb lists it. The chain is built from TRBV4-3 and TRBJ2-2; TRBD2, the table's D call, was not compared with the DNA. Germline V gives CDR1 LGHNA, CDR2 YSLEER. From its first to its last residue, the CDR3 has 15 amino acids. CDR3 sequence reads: CARKALAGTPGSCFF.

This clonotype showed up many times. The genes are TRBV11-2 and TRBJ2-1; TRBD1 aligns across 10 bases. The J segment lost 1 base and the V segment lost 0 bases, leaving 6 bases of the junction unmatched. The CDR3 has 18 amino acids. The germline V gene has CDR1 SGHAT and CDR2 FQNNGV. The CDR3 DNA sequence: TGTGCCAGCAGCTTAGAGAGGGGGACAGGGGCGTCCTACAATGAGCAGTTCTTC. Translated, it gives CASSLERGTGASYNEQFF. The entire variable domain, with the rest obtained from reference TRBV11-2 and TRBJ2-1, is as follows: EAGVAQSPRYKIIEKRQSVAFWCNPISGHATLYWYQQILGQGPKLLIQFQNNGVVDDSQLPKDRFSAERLKGVDSTLKIQPAKLEDSAVYLCASSLERGTGASYNEQFFGPGTRLTVL.

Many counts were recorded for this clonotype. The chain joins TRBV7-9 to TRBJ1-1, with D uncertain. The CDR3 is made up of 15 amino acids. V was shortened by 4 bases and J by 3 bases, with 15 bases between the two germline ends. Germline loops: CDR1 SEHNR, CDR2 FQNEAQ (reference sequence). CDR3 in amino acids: CASSSVIGRDTEAFF. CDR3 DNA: TGTGCCAGCAGCTCCGTTATTGGGAGGGACACTGAAGCTTTCTTT.

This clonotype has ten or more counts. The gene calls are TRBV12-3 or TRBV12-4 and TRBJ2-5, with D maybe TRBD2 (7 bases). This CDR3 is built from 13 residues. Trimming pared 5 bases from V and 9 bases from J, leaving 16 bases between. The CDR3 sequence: CASSAGAVGAQYF. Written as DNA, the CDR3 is TGTGCCAGCAGTGCGGGGGCCGTTGGGGCCCAGTACTTC.

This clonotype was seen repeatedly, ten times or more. This CDR3 reads CASSKGVPAPTNEKLFF. CDR3 nucleotides: TGTGCCAGCAGCAAAGGGGTTCCAGCTCCAACTAATGAAAAACTGTTTTTT. The V gene is TRBV21-1, the J gene TRBJ1-4. TRBV21-1 is a known pseudogene. CDR3 length equals 17 residues.

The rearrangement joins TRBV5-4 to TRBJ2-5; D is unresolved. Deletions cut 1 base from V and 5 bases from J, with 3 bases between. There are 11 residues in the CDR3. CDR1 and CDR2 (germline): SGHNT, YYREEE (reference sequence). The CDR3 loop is CASSLKETQYF. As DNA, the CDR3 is TGTGCCAGCAGCTTGAAGGAGACCCAGTACTTC.

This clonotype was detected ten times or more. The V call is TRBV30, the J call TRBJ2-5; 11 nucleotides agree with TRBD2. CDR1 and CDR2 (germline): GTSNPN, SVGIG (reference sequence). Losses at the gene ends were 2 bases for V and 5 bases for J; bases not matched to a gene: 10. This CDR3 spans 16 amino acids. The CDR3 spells CAWSPLGLAGVETQYF. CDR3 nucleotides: TGTGCCTGGAGTCCGCTTGGACTAGCGGGTGTTGAGACCCAGTACTTC.

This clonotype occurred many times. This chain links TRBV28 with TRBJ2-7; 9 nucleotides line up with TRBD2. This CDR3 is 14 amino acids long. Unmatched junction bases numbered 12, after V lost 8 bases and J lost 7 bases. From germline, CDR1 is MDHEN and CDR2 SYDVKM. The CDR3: CASAVAGAADEQYF. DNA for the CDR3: TGTGCCAGCGCGGTAGCGGGAGCGGCGGATGAGCAGTACTTC.

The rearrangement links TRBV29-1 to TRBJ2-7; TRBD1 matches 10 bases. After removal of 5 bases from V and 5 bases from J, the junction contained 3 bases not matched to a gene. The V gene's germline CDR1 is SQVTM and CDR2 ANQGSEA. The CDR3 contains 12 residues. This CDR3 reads CSVRTGGDEQYF. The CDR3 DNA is TGCAGCGTTAGGACAGGGGGAGACGAGCAGTACTTC.

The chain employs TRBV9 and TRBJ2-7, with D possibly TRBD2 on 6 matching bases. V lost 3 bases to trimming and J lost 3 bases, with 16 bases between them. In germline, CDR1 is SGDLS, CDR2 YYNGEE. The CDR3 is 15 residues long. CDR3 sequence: CASSASGLDYYEQYF. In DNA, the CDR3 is TGTGCCAGCAGCGCATCGGGACTCGACTACTACGAGCAGTACTTC.

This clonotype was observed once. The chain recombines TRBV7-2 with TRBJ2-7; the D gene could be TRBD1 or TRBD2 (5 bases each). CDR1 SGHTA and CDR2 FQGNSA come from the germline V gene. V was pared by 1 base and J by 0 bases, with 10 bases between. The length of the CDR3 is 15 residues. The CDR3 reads CASSLDGTSSYEQYF. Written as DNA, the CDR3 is TGTGCCAGCAGCTTAGATGGGACGAGCTCCTACGAGCAGTACTTC.

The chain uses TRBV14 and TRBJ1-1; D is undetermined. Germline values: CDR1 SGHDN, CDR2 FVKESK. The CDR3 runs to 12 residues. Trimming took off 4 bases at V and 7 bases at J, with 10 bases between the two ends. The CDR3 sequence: CASSPSRVEAFF. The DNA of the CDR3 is TGTGCCAGCAGCCCCTCTCGGGTTGAAGCTTTCTTT.

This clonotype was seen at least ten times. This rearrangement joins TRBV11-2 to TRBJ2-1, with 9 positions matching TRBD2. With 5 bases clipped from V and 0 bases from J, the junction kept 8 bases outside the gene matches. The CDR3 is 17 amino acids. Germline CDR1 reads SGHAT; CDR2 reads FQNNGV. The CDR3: CASSPGLASYSYNEQFF. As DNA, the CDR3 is TGTGCCAGCAGCCCGGGACTAGCCTCCTACTCCTACAATGAGCAGTTCTTC. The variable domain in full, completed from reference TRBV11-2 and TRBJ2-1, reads EAGVAQSPRYKIIEKRQSVAFWCNPISGHATLYWYQQILGQGPKLLIQFQNNGVVDDSQLPKDRFSAERLKGVDSTLKIQPAKLEDSAVYLCASSPGLASYSYNEQFFGPGTRLTVL.

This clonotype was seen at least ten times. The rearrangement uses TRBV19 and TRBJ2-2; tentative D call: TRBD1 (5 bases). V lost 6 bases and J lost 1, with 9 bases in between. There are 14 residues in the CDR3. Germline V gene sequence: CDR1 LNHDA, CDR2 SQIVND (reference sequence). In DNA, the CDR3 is TGTGCCAGTAGGTGGACAAAGAACACCGGGGAGCTGTTTTTT. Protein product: CASRWTKNTGELFF.

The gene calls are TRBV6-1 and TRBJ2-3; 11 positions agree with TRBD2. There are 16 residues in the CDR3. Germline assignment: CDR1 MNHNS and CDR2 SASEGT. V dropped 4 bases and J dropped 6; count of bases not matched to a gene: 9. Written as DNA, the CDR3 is TGTGCCAGCAGTGCCGGCCTACTAGCGGGGGTTGATACGCAGTATTTT. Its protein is CASSAGLLAGVDTQYF.

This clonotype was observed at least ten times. The CDR3 coding sequence is TGTGCCAGCAGTGAAGCCTATTTTCTCAGGGGGGGCAATCAGCCCCAGCATTTT. Protein product: CASSEAYFLRGGNQPQHF. V and J are TRBV2 and TRBJ1-5; the match to TRBD1 covers 7 bases. The CDR3 contains 18 residues. Germline lookup yields CDR1 SNHLY and CDR2 FYNNEI. With 0 bases clipped from V and 2 bases from J, the junction kept 10 bases outside the gene matches. Variable domain in full (rest from reference TRBV2 and TRBJ1-5): EPEVTQTPSHQVTQMGQEVILRCVPISNHLYFYWYRQILGQKVEFLVSFYNNEISEKSEIFDDQFSVERPDGSNFTLKIRSTKLEDSAMYFCASSEAYFLRGGNQPQHFGDGTRLSIL.

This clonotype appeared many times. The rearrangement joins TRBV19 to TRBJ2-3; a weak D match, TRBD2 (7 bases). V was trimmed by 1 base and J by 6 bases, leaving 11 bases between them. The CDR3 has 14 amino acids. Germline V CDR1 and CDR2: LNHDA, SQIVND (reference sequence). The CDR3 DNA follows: TGTGCCAGTAGTATAGCGGGGGGCCTGGATACGCAGTATTTT. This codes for CASSIAGGLDTQYF.

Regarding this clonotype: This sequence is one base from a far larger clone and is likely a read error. CDR3 in amino acids: CASSAKSGTSQYF. In DNA form, the CDR3 reads TGTGCCAGCAGCGCGAAGTCCGGGACATCGCAGTACTTC. The chain has TRBV11-3 and TRBJ2-5; D might be TRBD1 (6 bases). The germline V gene has CDR1 SGHNT and CDR2 YENEEA. Trimming cost V 5 bases and J 11 bases, with 18 bases left between them. The CDR3 consists of 13 residues. The variable domain in full, completed from reference TRBV11-3 and TRBJ2-5, reads EAGVVQSPRYKIIEKKQPVAFWCNPISGHNTLYWYLQNLGQGPELLIRYENEEAVDDSQLPKDRFSAERLKGVDSTLKIQPAELGDSAVYLCASSAKSGTSQYFGPGTRLLVL.

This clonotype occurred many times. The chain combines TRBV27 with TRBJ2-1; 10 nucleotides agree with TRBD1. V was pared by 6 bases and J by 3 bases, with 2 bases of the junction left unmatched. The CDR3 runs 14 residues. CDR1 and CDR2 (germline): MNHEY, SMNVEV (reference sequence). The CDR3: CASRGTGVYNEQFF. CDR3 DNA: TGTGCCAGCAGAGGGACAGGGGTCTACAATGAGCAGTTCTTC.

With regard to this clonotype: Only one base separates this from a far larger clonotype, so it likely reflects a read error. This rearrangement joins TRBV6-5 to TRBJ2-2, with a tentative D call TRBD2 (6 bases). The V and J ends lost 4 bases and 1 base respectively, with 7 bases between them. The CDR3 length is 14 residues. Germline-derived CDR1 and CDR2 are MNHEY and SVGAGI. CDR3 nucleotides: TGTGCCAGCAGTTTAGCGGTGAACACCGGGGAGCTGTTTTTT. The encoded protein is CASSLAVNTGELFF.

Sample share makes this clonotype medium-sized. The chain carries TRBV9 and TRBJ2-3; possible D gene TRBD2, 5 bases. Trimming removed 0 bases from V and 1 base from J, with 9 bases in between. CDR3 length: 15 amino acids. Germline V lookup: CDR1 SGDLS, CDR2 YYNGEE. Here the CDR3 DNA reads TGTGCCAGCAGCGTAGGAGCCGGGGGCACAGATACGCAGTATTTT. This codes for CASSVGAGGTDTQYF.

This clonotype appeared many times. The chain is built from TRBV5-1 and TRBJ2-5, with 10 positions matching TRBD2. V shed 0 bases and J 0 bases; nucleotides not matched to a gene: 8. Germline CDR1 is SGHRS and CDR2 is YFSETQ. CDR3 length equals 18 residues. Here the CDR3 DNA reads TGCGCCAGCAGCTTGGGGCTAGCGGGAGACCCGTACCAAGAGACCCAGTACTTC. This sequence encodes CASSLGLAGDPYQETQYF. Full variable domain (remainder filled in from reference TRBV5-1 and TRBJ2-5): KAGVTQTPRYLIKTRGQQVTLSCSPISGHRSVSWYQQTPGQGLQFLFEYFSETQRNKGNFPGRFSGRQFSNSRSEMNVSTLELGDSALYLCASSLGLAGDPYQETQYFGPGTRLLVL.

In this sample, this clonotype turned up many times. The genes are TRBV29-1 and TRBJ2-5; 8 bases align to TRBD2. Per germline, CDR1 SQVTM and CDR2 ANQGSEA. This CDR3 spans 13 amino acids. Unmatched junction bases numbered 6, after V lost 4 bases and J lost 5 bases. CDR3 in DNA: TGCAGCGTTGGGGCGGGGGGTTTTGAGACCCAGTACTTC. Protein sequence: CSVGAGGFETQYF. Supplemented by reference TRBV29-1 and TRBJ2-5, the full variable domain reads SAVISQKPSRDICQRGTSLTIQCQVDSQVTMMFWYRQQPGQSLTLIATANQGSEATYESGFVIDKFPISRPNLTFSTLTVSNMSPEDSSIYLCSVGAGGFETQYFGPGTRLLVL.

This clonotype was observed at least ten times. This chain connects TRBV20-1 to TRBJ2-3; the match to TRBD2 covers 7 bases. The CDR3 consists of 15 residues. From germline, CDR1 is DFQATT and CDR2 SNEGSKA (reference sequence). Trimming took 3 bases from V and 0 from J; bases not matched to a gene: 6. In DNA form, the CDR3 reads TGCAGTGCTAGGGCACCTAGCGGTAGCACAGATACGCAGTATTTT. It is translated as CSARAPSGSTDTQYF.

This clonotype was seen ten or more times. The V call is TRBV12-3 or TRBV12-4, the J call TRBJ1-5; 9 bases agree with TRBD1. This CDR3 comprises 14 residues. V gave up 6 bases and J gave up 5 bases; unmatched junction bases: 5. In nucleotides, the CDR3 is TGTGCCAGCAGCCAAGGACAGGGGTATCAGCCCCAGCATTTT. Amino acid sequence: CASSQGQGYQPQHF.